Below are 8 T cell receptor beta chains sequenced from a single sample in a study of T-cell memory formation after mild COVID-19. From the 5' RACE reads, TCRdb called clonotypes with MiXCR, one entry per CDR3 protein. The top ten clones hold around 2% of a sample with almost 250,000 distinct CDR3 sequences, 15% of them seen once. The sequenced sample was PBMCs or a T cell subset sorted from them (not recorded which). These receptors all come from an adult woman who had mild COVID-19 (a few samples of this study predate the infection). Cell type and time point are not known.

The CDR3 DNA sequence: TGCGCCAGCAGCTCGGACAGAGGGTATGGAGGCTACACCTTC. Amino acid sequence: CASSSDRGYGGYTF. The rearrangement joins TRBV5-1 to TRBJ1-2; TRBD1 is a possible D gene (6 bases). Germline V gives CDR1 SGHRS, CDR2 YFSETQ. Trimming removed 3 bases from V and 8 bases from J, with 17 bases in between. The CDR3 spans 14 residues. The full variable domain, rest sourced from reference TRBV5-1 and TRBJ1-2, is KAGVTQTPRYLIKTRGQQVTLSCSPISGHRSVSWYQQTPGQGLQFLFEYFSETQRNKGNFPGRFSGRQFSNSRSEMNVSTLELGDSALYLCASSSDRGYGGYTFGSGTRLTVV.

This clonotype was picked up a small number of times. The J gene is TRBJ1-1, the V gene TRBV20-1; D possibly corresponds to TRBD1 (6 bases). V lost 3 bases to trimming and J lost 1 base, with 6 bases between them. Germline V gives CDR1 DFQATT, CDR2 SNEGSKA (reference sequence). The CDR3 totals 12 residues. As DNA, the CDR3 is TGCAGTGCTAGCAGGGGGAACACTGAAGCTTTCTTT. Residues: CSASRGNTEAFF.

This rearrangement joins TRBV7-2 to TRBJ2-5; 9 positions agree with TRBD1. Per germline, CDR1 SGHTA and CDR2 FQGNSA. There are 15 residues in the CDR3. Germline trimming cut 5 bases from V and 5 bases from J; bases unmatched to any gene: 9. The DNA of the CDR3 is TGTGCCAGCAGCGGGTCAGGGACAGGGCACGAGACCCAGTACTTC. Amino acid sequence: CASSGSGTGHETQYF.

Many counts were recorded for this clonotype. The gene calls are TRBV7-6 and TRBJ1-5; TRBD1 agrees at 9 bases. The length of the CDR3 is 13 residues. In germline, CDR1 is SGHVS, CDR2 FNYEAQ. V lost 5 bases and J lost 7; bases outside the gene matches: 3. CDR3 residues: CASSQGQGQPQHF. DNA for the CDR3: TGTGCCAGCAGCCAGGGACAGGGCCAGCCCCAGCATTTT. The full variable domain, with the rest looked up from reference TRBV7-6 and TRBJ1-5, is GAGVSQSPRYKVTKRGQDVALRCDPISGHVSLYWYRQALGQGPEFLTYFNYEAQQDKSGLPNDRFSAERPEGSISTLTIQRTEQRDSAMYRCASSQGQGQPQHFGDGTRLSIL.

This chain uses TRBV10-2 with TRBJ1-2, with TRBD1 matching 7 bases. Germline values: CDR1 WSHSY, CDR2 SAAADI. V shed 2 bases, J shed 2 bases, and the junction held 2 bases outside the gene matches. This CDR3 has 14 amino acids. The CDR3 protein is CASSETTGNYGYTF. In nucleotides, the CDR3 is TGCGCCAGCAGTGAGACGACAGGGAACTATGGCTACACCTTC.

In this sample, this clonotype turned up a few times. V is TRBV4-1 and J is TRBJ2-3, with 10 bases fitting TRBD1. The V segment lost 3 bases and the J segment 3 bases; nucleotides outside the gene matches: 6. The CDR3 length is 16 residues. The germline V gene encodes CDR1 MGHRA and CDR2 YSYEKL. CDR3 nucleotides: TGCGCCAGCAGCCACCCGACAGGGGGCAGGACAGATACGCAGTATTTT. Its translation is CASSHPTGGRTDTQYF.

The chain links TRBV20-1 to TRBJ2-3; 8 bases agree with TRBD2. Per germline, CDR1 DFQATT and CDR2 SNEGSKA (reference sequence). The CDR3 spans 15 residues. The ends lost 6 bases at V and 0 bases at J; junction bases unmatched: 8. The CDR3 DNA reads as TGCAGTGCCGAAAGCGGGAGATCTAGCACAGATACGCAGTATTTT. Protein: CSAESGRSSTDTQYF.

V gene TRBV6-5 combines with J gene TRBJ2-5, with D possibly called TRBD1 or TRBD2 (5 bases each). The germline V and J ends were trimmed by 6 bases and 0 bases, with 11 bases remaining between them. CDR1 MNHEY and CDR2 SVGAGI come from the germline V gene. This CDR3 has 14 amino acids. CDR3 in DNA: TGTGCCAGCAGACGAGGGGATTACCAAGAGACCCAGTACTTC. It translates to CASRRGDYQETQYF.